This T cell receptor (beta chain) comes out of a study of cytomegalovirus exposure and HLA in healthy donors. Overall study context: Previous work identified roughly 120 million unique TCR beta sequences from around 200 million T cells.

Vbeta (60) and Jbeta (13) primers were used in the PCR. Generated by immunoSEQ multiplex PCR, the TCRdb table keeps only in-frame clones and is missing some. This sample has nearly 65,000 clones, with approximately 76% found just once. General study findings and limits: In a later analysis, CMV-associated beta chains were mostly HLA-associated, it appeared. Apart from CMV serostatus, no immune exposure information was available. A later analysis linked 16,951 TCR beta sequences to HLA alleles at 0.05 false discovery rate.

The sample holds a few counts of this clone. Its antigen is still unknown. This CDR3 has 13 amino acids. Germline CDR1 and CDR2: LNHDA and SQIVND (reference sequence). Trimming left V 2 bases short and J 6 bases short, with 7 bases between. This clonotype originated in a man aged 45-60 years in good health and CMV-seronegative. The chain links TRBV19 to TRBJ1-4; no reliable D call. Sequenced material: PBMCs. CDR3 nucleotides: TGTGCCAGTAGTATATGGCAAGATGAAAAACTGTTTTTT. Encoded protein: CASSIWQDEKLFF. The whole variable domain, filled in from reference TRBV19 and TRBJ1-4, reads DGGITQSPKYLFRKEGQNVTLSCEQNLNHDAMYWYRQDPGQGLRLIYYSQIVNDFQKGDIAEGYSVSREKKESFPLTVTSAQKNPTAFYLCASSIWQDEKLFFGSGTQLSVL.